The 2 T cell receptor beta chains presented below share a single source sample, sequenced in a study of blood T cell repertoires in COVID-19. The method was immunoSEQ multiplex PCR; TCRdb's version includes in-frame clones alone and lacks a portion of them. The top ten clones hold roughly 1.9% of a sample with over 150,000 clones, about four fifths of them seen once. Source material: peripheral blood. The receptors derive from a woman aged 80 or over with acute or convalescent COVID-19.

The gene calls are TRBV2 and TRBJ1-4, with D hard to call. Between the trimmed V and J ends, which lost 1 base and 6 bases, there was a span of 9 bases. The CDR3 spans 14 residues. CDR1 is SNHLY, CDR2 FYNNEI, per germline. This CDR3 is CASSEDIGDEKLFF. In DNA, the CDR3 is TGTGCCAGCAGTGAAGACATTGGAGATGAAAAACTGTTTTTT.

V usage is TRBV18 and J usage is TRBJ1-1, with a possible D match to TRBD1 (5 bases). V was cut by 4 bases and J by 4 bases, with 25 bases left in between. The length of the CDR3 is 18 residues. Germline assignment: CDR1 KGHSH and CDR2 LQKENI. CDR3 sequence: CASSLVSWGEVVGTEAFF. CDR3 DNA sequence: TGTGCCAGCTCACTGGTCAGTTGGGGGGAAGTTGTTGGCACTGAAGCTTTCTTT. Complete variable domain (other parts from reference TRBV18 and TRBJ1-1): NAGVMQNPRHLVRRRGQEARLRCSPMKGHSHVYWYRQLPEEGLKFMVYLQKENIIDESGMPKERFSAEFPKEGPSILRIQQVVRGDSAAYFCASSLVSWGEVVGTEAFFGQGTRLTVV.